The sequence of this T cell receptor beta chain was determined in a study of CD4 T cells in relation to SARS-CoV-2 and coronaviruses. The CDR3 length is 13 residues. Trimming took 6 bases from V and 6 from J, leaving 14 bases between them. CDR1 is KGHSH, CDR2 LQKENI, per germline. In the case of this clone: Its antigen is not known.

Libraries were prepared by immunoSEQ multiplex PCR; TCRdb keeps only in-frame clonotypes and omits some of them. The sample records tens of thousands of clones, around 80% being singletons. The clonotype comes from an adult with COVID-19. Sequencing was carried out using memory CD4+ T cells from PBMCs, cultured in vitro. This rearrangement joins TRBV18 to TRBJ1-2, with a tentative D call TRBD1 (5 bases). The CDR3 reads CASSTTAQDGYTF. Written as DNA, the CDR3 is TGTGCCAGCTCGACGACAGCCCAGGATGGCTACACCTTC.